This TCR beta chain appears in the sequencing data of a study of T cell responses to AZD1222 COVID-19 vaccine. Findings of the study overall: Dominant at 160-218 and 743-854, vaccine-associated CD4 TCRs also spanned spike. Repertoire sampling occurred only after the peak T cell response.

Produced via immunoSEQ multiplex PCR; TCRdb's table is partial and in-frame only. The data hold about 150,000 clones, with roughly 90% observed a single time. Note on this clone: The antigen is not known.

Deletions cut 0 bases from V and 2 bases from J, with 9 bases between. The CDR3 has 15 amino acids. The V gene's germline CDR1 is SGHRS and CDR2 YFSETQ. This receptor was identified in an adult who received the AZD1222 COVID-19 vaccine. The gene calls are TRBV5-1 and TRBJ2-1; D assignment may be TRBD1 or TRBD2 (5 bases each). The input for sequencing was peripheral blood, taken 28 days after the second AZD1222 dose. CDR3 DNA: TGCGCCAGCAGCTTGGACGGGACCCCCTACAATGAGCAGTTCTTC. It yields the protein CASSLDGTPYNEQFF.